The 28 T cell receptor beta chains below all came from one sample that was sequenced in a study of molecular identifiers for immune sequencing clone quantification. TCRdb redid the calling of the PCR reads with MiXCR, one entry per CDR3 protein. The repertoire includes hundreds of thousands of distinct CDR3 sequences, 24% of them detected once, and 0.7% to 0.95% sits in the top ten. The sample consisted of naive CD8+ T cells from blood, with Jurkat cell RNA spiked in. Subset meaning: FACS-sorted CD8+CD4-CCR7+CD45RA+ naive T cells. The receptors were gathered from a human donor in good health. Some libraries in this study had Jurkat cell RNA spiked in.

Details on this clonotype: A much larger clone sits a single nucleotide away, making a read error possible. This chain connects TRBV5-6 to TRBJ2-3; D might be TRBD1 or TRBD2, each matching 6 bases. This CDR3 is built from 13 residues. From germline, CDR1 is SGHDT and CDR2 YYEEEE. This chain's CDR3 is CASSGTGADAQYF. CDR3 coding DNA: TGTGCCAGCAGCGGGACGGGGGCAGATGCGCAGTATTTT. Full variable domain (missing parts from reference TRBV5-6 and TRBJ2-3): DAGVTQSPTHLIKTRGQQVTLRCSPKSGHDTVSWYQQALGQGPQFIFQYYEEEERQRGNFPDRFSGHQFPNYSSELNVNALLLGDSALYLCASSGTGADAQYFGPGTRLTVL.

The V gene is TRBV19, the J gene TRBJ2-3, with 9 bases lining up with TRBD1. The CDR3 is 17 residues long. Germline values: CDR1 LNHDA, CDR2 SQIVND (reference sequence). Germline trimming cut 4 bases from V and 2 bases from J; bases unmatched to any gene: 10. This chain's CDR3 is CASSTQVGQGFTDTQYF. CDR3 nucleotides: TGTGCCAGTAGTACCCAGGTGGGACAGGGATTCACAGATACGCAGTATTTT.

With respect to this clonotype: A much larger clonotype is one base distant, so this may be a read error. The chain joins TRBV28 to TRBJ1-1; D not certain. Per the germline V gene, CDR1 is MDHEN and CDR2 is SYDVKM. The CDR3 is 13 residues long. DNA for the CDR3: TGTGCCAGCAGCTACACAGAGAACTCTGAAGCTTTCTTT. It specifies CASSYTENSEAFF.

This clonotype was seen a single time. A much larger clone differs by one base, so this may be a read error. The V call is TRBV28, the J call TRBJ1-1; D ambiguous. Trimming took 4 bases from V and 3 from J, leaving 9 bases between them. The CDR3 extends over 13 amino acids. Per the germline V gene, CDR1 is MDHEN and CDR2 is SYDVKM. DNA for the CDR3: TGTGCCAGCAGTTCCCTACGGCACACTGAAGCTTTCTTT. Its translation is CASSSLRHTEAFF. Variable domain in full (rest from reference TRBV28 and TRBJ1-1): DVKVTQSSRYLVKRTGEKVFLECVQDMDHENMFWYRQDPGLGLRLIYFSYDVKMKEKGDIPEGYSVSREKKERFSLILESASTNQTSMYLCASSSLRHTEAFFGQGTRLTVV.

As regards this clonotype: Likely a read error: the CDR3 ends without its conserved phenylalanine or tryptophan. The rearrangement links TRBV7-3 to TRBJ2-1, with 9 nucleotides matching TRBD2. V lost 0 bases to trimming and J lost 2 bases; unmatched junction nucleotides: 2. CDR1 SGHTA and CDR2 FQGTGA come from the germline V gene. This CDR3 spans 16 amino acids. The CDR3 loop reads CASSLTPSGAYNEQFI. The CDR3 region has the DNA TGTGCCAGCAGCTTAACCCCTAGCGGGGCCTACAATGAGCAGTTCATC.

This rearrangement joins TRBV20-1 to TRBJ2-1; D not resolved. The length of the CDR3 is 16 residues. Germline CDR1 reads DFQATT; CDR2 reads SNEGSKA (reference sequence). The CDR3 nucleotides are TGCAGCGCTTCCCCCCCCCGCGCCCGGACGAACAATGAGCAGTTCTTC. It translates to CSASPPRARTNNEQFF.

This clonotype was seen a single time. The junction departs from the called germline gene at one end, perhaps through a read error. This chain connects TRBV5-6 to TRBJ2-7; 8 bases map to TRBD1. This CDR3 spans 13 amino acids. CDR1 SGHDT and CDR2 YYEEEE come from the germline V gene. The CDR3, as DNA: TGTGCCAGCAGCTGGGACAGGTCCTACGGGCAGTACTTC. It codes for CASSWDRSYGQYF.

The sample holds many counts of this clonotype. CDR3 sequence reads: CASSRGANQETQYF. CDR3 coding DNA: TGTGCCAGCAGCAGGGGAGCGAACCAAGAGACCCAGTACTTC. The chain has TRBV7-2 and TRBJ2-5; D assignment may be TRBD1 or TRBD2 (5 bases each). Deletions cut 5 bases from V and 0 bases from J, with 10 bases between. The CDR3 consists of 14 residues. From germline, CDR1 is SGHTA and CDR2 FQGNSA.

Turning to this clonotype: Being one base from a much bigger clone, this may be a read error. The chain is built from TRBV28 and TRBJ2-3; tentative D call: TRBD2 (6 bases). This CDR3 spans 17 amino acids. V lost 0 bases, J lost 0 bases, and 13 bases lay in between. Germline V gives CDR1 MDHEN, CDR2 SYDVKM. CDR3 in amino acids: CASSLWEEGTSTDTQYF. DNA for the CDR3: TGTGCCAGCAGTTTATGGGAGGAGGGAACTAGCACAGATACGCAGTATTTT.

Points on this clonotype: A clone one base away is much larger, so this may be a read error. This chain joins TRBV7-9 and TRBJ2-3, with D possibly TRBD2 on 6 matching bases. The CDR3 has 12 amino acids. From germline, CDR1 is SEHNR and CDR2 FQNEAQ (reference sequence). CDR3 bases: TGTGCCAGCAGCGGAGGGTCAGATACGCAGAATTTT. Translated, it gives CASSGGSDTQNF.

The chain recombines TRBV11-2 with TRBJ2-5; 11 nucleotides line up with TRBD2. The CDR3 totals 16 residues. The germline CDR1 and CDR2 sequences are SGHAT and FQNNGV. The trim removed 7 bases at V and 2 bases at J, leaving 9 bases unmatched. CDR3 bases: TGTGCCAGCACCAAGACTAGCGGGAACCTTCAAGAGACCCAGTACTTC. Amino acid sequence: CASTKTSGNLQETQYF. The full variable domain, its missing parts supplied by reference TRBV11-2 and TRBJ2-5, is EAGVAQSPRYKIIEKRQSVAFWCNPISGHATLYWYQQILGQGPKLLIQFQNNGVVDDSQLPKDRFSAERLKGVDSTLKIQPAKLEDSAVYLCASTKTSGNLQETQYFGPGTRLLVL.

This clonotype was counted between two and nine times. The V and J genes are TRBV7-8 and TRBJ2-7; 7 bases align to TRBD2. The CDR3 has 17 residues. V trimming: 4 bases; J trimming: 2 bases; junction bases outside the gene matches: 14. Germline CDR1 and CDR2: SGHVS and FQNEAQ. This chain's CDR3 is CASSSRGMGGVAYEQYF. CDR3 sequence (DNA): TGTGCCAGCAGCTCCCGGGGTATGGGGGGGGTAGCCTACGAGCAGTACTTC. The full variable domain, in which reference TRBV7-8 and TRBJ2-7 provide the parts outside the CDR3, is GAGVSQSPRYKVAKRGQDVALRCDPISGHVSLFWYQQALGQGPEFLTYFQNEAQLDKSGLPSDRFFAERPEGSVSTLKIQRTQQEDSAVYLCASSSRGMGGVAYEQYFGPGTRLTVT.

This clonotype was seen many times. The chain couples TRBV7-2 to TRBJ2-5, with 8 bases fitting TRBD2. From germline, CDR1 is SGHTA and CDR2 FQGNSA. The CDR3 covers 14 residues. V lost 9 bases, J lost 5 bases, and 11 bases stayed unmatched. In DNA form, the CDR3 reads TGTGCCAGTAAGACTAGCGAGCCGTGGGAGACCCAGTACTTC. It specifies CASKTSEPWETQYF.

As for this clonotype: Given the absence of the conserved phenylalanine or tryptophan at the CDR3 end, a read error is likely. V is TRBV11-3 and J is TRBJ2-1; perhaps TRBD1 as D (6 bases). This CDR3 is built from 15 residues. Looked up from germline, CDR1 is SGHNT and CDR2 is YENEEA. V lost 5 bases to trimming and J lost 3 bases, with 14 bases between them. CDR3 loop: CASSQDRNYYNEQFI. CDR3 coding DNA: TGTGCCAGCAGCCAAGACAGGAACTACTACAATGAGCAGTTCATC.

This clonotype was seen a few times. The V call is TRBV9, the J call TRBJ2-1, with TRBD2 matching over 8 bases. Trimming removed 3 bases from V and 9 bases from J; junction bases left unmatched: 11. Germline loops: CDR1 SGDLS, CDR2 YYNGEE. The CDR3 totals 15 residues. The CDR3 loop reads CASSAVAGPHSEQFF. The CDR3 DNA follows: TGTGCCAGCAGCGCAGTAGCGGGACCCCACAGTGAGCAGTTCTTC.

A note on this clonotype: This clone may be a read error of a much larger clone one base away. For the CDR3, the DNA is TGCGCCAGCGGCCAAGAACCCCGACAATGGGGCAATCAGCCCCAGCATTTT. It is translated as CASGQEPRQWGNQPQHF. V gene TRBV4-1 combines with J gene TRBJ1-5; the D is unclear. This CDR3 contains 17 residues. CDR1 is MGHRA, CDR2 YSYEKL, per germline.

This chain links TRBV4-3 with TRBJ1-5; 7 bases map to TRBD1. V gave up 0 bases and J gave up 5 bases; unmatched junction bases: 10. Germline V gene lookup returns CDR1 LGHNA and CDR2 YSLEER. This CDR3 is built from 17 residues. The CDR3 region has the DNA TGCGCCAGCAGCCAAGATCGCACAGGGGTATGGGATCAGCCCCAGCATTTT. Translation gives CASSQDRTGVWDQPQHF.

On this clonotype: This could be a read error, since a much larger clone is one nucleotide away. The rearrangement uses TRBV25-1 and TRBJ2-6; D is unresolved. Trimming cost V 6 bases and J 1 base, with 7 bases left between them. Germline V gene lookup returns CDR1 MGHDK and CDR2 SYGVNS. This CDR3 region has 14 residues. This CDR3 reads CASRRHSGANVLTF. CDR3 nucleotides: TGTGCCAGCAGACGCCATTCTGGGGCCAACGTCCTGACTTTC.

This clonotype has at least ten counts. The chain uses TRBV30 and TRBJ2-7; 9 bases fit TRBD1. The germline V gene encodes CDR1 GTSNPN and CDR2 SVGIG (reference sequence). V lost 5 bases and J lost 3; bases outside the gene matches: 8. The CDR3 covers 14 residues. CDR3 nucleotide sequence: TGTGCCTGGGGCCCCGGGACAGGGTACTACGAGCAGTACTTC. Protein sequence: CAWGPGTGYYEQYF.

The chain combines TRBV6-5 with TRBJ2-1, with a weak D call TRBD2 (5 bases). Germline V gene sequence: CDR1 MNHEY, CDR2 SVGAGI. V was cut by 0 bases and J by 4 bases, with 10 bases left in between. The CDR3 is 15 amino acids. The CDR3 region is CASSYSGAPYNEQFF. The CDR3 coding sequence is TGTGCCAGCAGTTACTCGGGAGCCCCATACAATGAGCAGTTCTTC.

The chain employs TRBV13 and TRBJ2-7, with 8 bases lining up with TRBD2. Germline assignment: CDR1 PRHDT and CDR2 FYEKMQ (reference sequence). The CDR3 is 15 residues long. The trim removed 5 bases at V and 4 bases at J, leaving 10 bases unmatched. The CDR3 sequence is CASSPGGGQLYEQYF. CDR3 in DNA: TGTGCCAGCAGCCCAGGCGGGGGGCAACTATACGAGCAGTACTTC.

In this sample, this clonotype turned up once. The V and J genes are TRBV28 and TRBJ2-3; a possible D gene is TRBD2 (5 bases). The germline V gene encodes CDR1 MDHEN and CDR2 SYDVKM. The CDR3 totals 16 residues. V was clipped by 6 bases and J by 3 bases, with 19 bases between them. CDR3 loop: CASRPSAASRTDTQYF. The CDR3 DNA reads as TGTGCCAGCAGACCGTCTGCGGCTAGCAGAACAGATACGCAGTATTTT.

This clonotype has ten or more counts. This rearrangement joins TRBV5-6 to TRBJ2-7; 7 bases match TRBD1. CDR3 size: 13 residues. The V segment lost 2 bases and the J segment 4 bases; nucleotides outside the gene matches: 3. Germline V lookup: CDR1 SGHDT, CDR2 YYEEEE. Written as DNA, the CDR3 is TGTGCCAGCAGCTTTGGCAGGGGGTACGAGCAGTACTTC. Amino acids: CASSFGRGYEQYF.

This clonotype was seen ten or more times. The chain combines TRBV4-1 with TRBJ2-1; 7 bases agree with TRBD2. The junction had 6 bases not matched to a gene; V was cut back by 6 bases and J by 4 bases. This CDR3 has 14 residues. In germline, CDR1 is MGHRA, CDR2 YSYEKL. CDR3 loop: CASRGAGRYNEQFF. CDR3 DNA: TGCGCCAGCAGAGGAGCGGGGCGATACAATGAGCAGTTCTTC.

V usage is TRBV27 and J usage is TRBJ2-5, with D perhaps TRBD1 (5 bases). Trimming cost V 1 base and J 1 base, with 10 bases left between them. CDR3 length equals 15 residues. Germline CDR1 and CDR2: MNHEY and SMNVEV (reference sequence). The CDR3 here is CASSLYLGLQETQYF. For the CDR3, the DNA is TGTGCCAGCAGTTTATATCTGGGGCTCCAAGAGACCCAGTACTTC.

This clonotype appeared a few times. The chain combines TRBV6-6 with TRBJ2-5, with D uncertain. The CDR3 length is 14 residues. V lost 2 bases to trimming and J lost 8 bases, with 15 bases between them. Germline V gene data show CDR1 as MNHNY and CDR2 as SVGAGI (reference sequence). CDR3 sequence (DNA): TGTGCCAGCAGTTACGTAGCCCAGGACGGTACCCAGTACTTC. Translation: CASSYVAQDGTQYF.

This chain uses TRBV29-1 with TRBJ2-7, with TRBD1 as a possible D gene (6 bases). V was clipped by 4 bases and J by 4 bases, with 11 bases between them. The CDR3 spans 12 residues. The germline CDR1 and CDR2 sequences are SQVTM and ANQGSEA. The CDR3 nucleotides are TGCAGCGTTGTGGGGGCGCAGTACGAGCAGTACTTC. Amino acid sequence: CSVVGAQYEQYF.

The sample holds many counts of this clonotype. The V gene is TRBV7-8, the J gene TRBJ2-3; 8 bases fit TRBD2. This CDR3 has 15 amino acids. Germline lookup yields CDR1 SGHVS and CDR2 FQNEAQ. J was trimmed by 0 bases and V by 5 bases; bases with no gene match: 4. CDR3 region: CASSLSGVSTDTQYF. Here the CDR3 DNA reads TGTGCCAGCAGCCTTAGCGGGGTTAGCACAGATACGCAGTATTTT. The whole variable domain, filled in from reference TRBV7-8 and TRBJ2-3, reads GAGVSQSPRYKVAKRGQDVALRCDPISGHVSLFWYQQALGQGPEFLTYFQNEAQLDKSGLPSDRFFAERPEGSVSTLKIQRTQQEDSAVYLCASSLSGVSTDTQYFGPGTRLTVL.